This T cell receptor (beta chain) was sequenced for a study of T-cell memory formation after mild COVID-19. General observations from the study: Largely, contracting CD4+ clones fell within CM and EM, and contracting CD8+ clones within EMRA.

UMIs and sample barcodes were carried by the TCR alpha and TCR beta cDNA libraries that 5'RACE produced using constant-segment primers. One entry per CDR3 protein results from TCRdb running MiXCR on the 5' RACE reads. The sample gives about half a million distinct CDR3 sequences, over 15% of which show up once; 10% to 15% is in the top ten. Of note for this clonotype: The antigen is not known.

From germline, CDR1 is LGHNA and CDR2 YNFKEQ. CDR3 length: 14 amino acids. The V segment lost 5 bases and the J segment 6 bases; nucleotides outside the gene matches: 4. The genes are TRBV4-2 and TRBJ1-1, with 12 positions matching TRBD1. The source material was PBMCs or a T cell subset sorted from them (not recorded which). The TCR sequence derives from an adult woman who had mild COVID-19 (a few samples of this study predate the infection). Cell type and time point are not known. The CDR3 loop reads CASSYGTGGSEAFF. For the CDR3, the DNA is TGTGCCAGCAGCTACGGGACAGGGGGCTCTGAAGCTTTCTTT.